The present TCR beta chain was sequenced within a study of spatial heterogeneity in lung cancer. Whole-study context: The average appearance count of each unique TCR and UMI combination in raw reads was more than 8.5.

MiXCR, applied by TCRdb to the 5' RACE reads, yields one record per CDR3 protein. The table has roughly 5,700 distinct CDR3 sequences, approximately 26% seen once. This CDR3 region has 14 residues. From germline, CDR1 is DFQATT and CDR2 SNEGSKA (reference sequence). Trimming cost V 6 bases and J 5 bases; bases outside gene matches: 8. Details on this clonotype: Its antigen is currently unknown.

Study-wide findings and caveats: Tracking of tumor mutation counts was seen in expanded intratumoral alpha and beta TCR counts.

Described time point: sample taken at primary tumor resection. The chain joins TRBV20-1 to TRBJ2-5, with 11 nucleotides matching TRBD2. This clonotype was obtained from a male donor with early-stage non-small cell lung cancer. The sequenced sample was lung tumor tissue, obtained at surgery. The CDR3 reads CSARTSGSSETQYF. The CDR3 DNA sequence: TGCAGTGCCCGGACTAGCGGGTCGTCGGAGACCCAGTACTTC.